The clone carrying this T cell receptor (beta chain) was seen at least ten times. What it recognizes is unknown. Documented time point: sample taken at primary tumor resection. Each TCR cDNA molecule bore a unique molecular identifier. TCRdb reprocessed the 5' RACE reads with MiXCR, giving one entry per CDR3 protein. Altogether tens of thousands of distinct CDR3 sequences are present, about 5% being singletons, with the ten largest covering roughly 35%. The CDR3 has 15 residues. Per the germline V gene, CDR1 is MDHEN and CDR2 is SYDVKM. The ends were cut back, 3 bases at V and 0 bases at J, with 9 bases in the middle. This record comes from a study of spatial heterogeneity in lung cancer. Study-level points and caveats: Whereas they appeared in blood less at follow-up, ubiquitous expanded tumor TCRs appeared there more at resection.

Specimen: PBMCs, collected at surgery. The V call is TRBV28, the J call TRBJ1-3; D unresolved. This sequence originates from a male donor with early-stage non-small cell lung cancer. This chain's CDR3 is CASSFSHLSGNTIYF. The CDR3 coding sequence is TGTGCCAGCAGTTTCTCCCACCTCTCTGGAAACACCATATATTTT.